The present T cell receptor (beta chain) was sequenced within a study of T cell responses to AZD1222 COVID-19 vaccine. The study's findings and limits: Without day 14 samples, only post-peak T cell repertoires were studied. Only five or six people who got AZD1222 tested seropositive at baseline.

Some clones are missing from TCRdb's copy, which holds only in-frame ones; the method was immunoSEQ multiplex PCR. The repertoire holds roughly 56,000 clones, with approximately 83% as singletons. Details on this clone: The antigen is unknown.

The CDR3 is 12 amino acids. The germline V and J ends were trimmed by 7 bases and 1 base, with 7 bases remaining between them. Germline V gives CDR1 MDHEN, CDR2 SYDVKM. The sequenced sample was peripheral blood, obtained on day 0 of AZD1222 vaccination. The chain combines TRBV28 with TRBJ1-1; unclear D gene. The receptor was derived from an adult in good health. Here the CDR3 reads CASIAGNTEAFF. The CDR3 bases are TGTGCCAGCATTGCGGGGAACACTGAAGCTTTCTTT.